The 13 T cell receptor beta chains in this list originate from one sample, sequenced in a study of T cells in Graves' hyperthyroidism and ophthalmopathy. Amplified TCR beta CDR3 regions came from RNA transcripts. First-round RT-PCR targeting the TCR CDR3 was performed with the HTBI primer set. One entry per CDR3 protein, called by TCRdb with MiXCR from the multiplex PCR reads. The repertoire holds over 700,000 distinct CDR3 sequences, with over 35% as singletons. Sequencing input: blood. The receptors were sampled from a man aged 18 to 35 with Graves' hyperthyroidism.

This chain joins TRBV10-3 and TRBJ1-6, with 7 bases fitting TRBD1. V was clipped by 9 bases and J by 4 bases; unmatched bases: 12. Germline values: CDR1 ENHRY, CDR2 SYGVKD. The CDR3 length is 16 residues. CDR3 nucleotide sequence: TGTGCCATTTCCCTCGGGACAGCTACATATAATTCACCCCTCCACTTT. This translates into CAISLGTATYNSPLHF.

This clonotype was detected ten times or more. The chain is built from TRBV10-3 and TRBJ2-7, with D hard to call. V was pared by 4 bases and J by 3 bases, with 13 bases between. CDR3 size: 14 residues. In germline, CDR1 is ENHRY, CDR2 SYGVKD. The CDR3 nucleotides read TGTGCCATCAGTGGGGAAGGGAAGGGCTACGAGCAGTACTTC. The encoded protein is CAISGEGKGYEQYF.

This clonotype was seen only a few times. V gene TRBV5-6 combines with J gene TRBJ2-7; 8 nucleotides match TRBD2. V was clipped by 5 bases and J by 3 bases; unmatched bases: 7. There are 14 residues in the CDR3. CDR1 and CDR2 (germline): SGHDT, YYEEEE. CDR3 in DNA: TGTGCCAGCAGAGGAAAGACTAGCGTCTACGAGCAGTACTTC. It encodes CASRGKTSVYEQYF. The variable domain in full, completed from reference TRBV5-6 and TRBJ2-7, reads DAGVTQSPTHLIKTRGQQVTLRCSPKSGHDTVSWYQQALGQGPQFIFQYYEEEERQRGNFPDRFSGHQFPNYSSELNVNALLLGDSALYLCASRGKTSVYEQYFGPGTRLTVT.

J is TRBJ2-7 and V is TRBV7-2, with D perhaps TRBD1 or TRBD2 (5 bases each). V shed 5 bases and J shed 3 bases, with 17 bases lying between them. The germline CDR1 and CDR2 sequences are SGHTA and FQGNSA. This CDR3 is built from 15 residues. This CDR3 is CASSVNPGRGYEQYF. The CDR3 DNA is TGTGCCAGCAGCGTAAACCCGGGACGAGGCTACGAGCAGTACTTC.

This clonotype was seen at least ten times. CDR3 sequence: CASSWDGNTIYF. The CDR3 DNA follows: TGTGCCAGCAGCTGGGATGGAAACACCATATATTTT. The V gene is TRBV7-9, the J gene TRBJ1-3; no clear D. Germline CDR1 is SEHNR and CDR2 is FQNEAQ (reference sequence). The germline V and J ends were trimmed by 4 bases and 3 bases, with 4 bases remaining between them. The CDR3 is made up of 12 amino acids.

This chain links TRBV7-2 with TRBJ2-5, with D possibly TRBD2 on 6 matching bases. This CDR3 is 15 amino acids long. Trimming stripped 5 bases from V and 5 bases from J, with 18 bases between. In germline, CDR1 is SGHTA, CDR2 FQGNSA. The CDR3: CASSKPGLPPETQYF. Here the CDR3 DNA reads TGTGCCAGCAGCAAACCGGGACTGCCACCGGAGACCCAGTACTTC.

The rearrangement links TRBV7-2 to TRBJ1-5; D call uncertain. This CDR3 contains 19 residues. The V end lost 4 bases, the J end lost 7 bases, and 29 bases lay between the germline ends. Germline loops: CDR1 SGHTA, CDR2 FQGNSA. The CDR3 sequence is CASSSIEASFGEVWQPQHF. The CDR3 DNA sequence: TGTGCCAGCAGCTCCATAGAGGCGTCTTTCGGGGAAGTGTGGCAGCCCCAGCATTTT.

CDR3 in amino acids: CASMGTGRIGASPLHF. The CDR3 region has the DNA TGTGCCAGCATGGGGACAGGGAGAATTGGGGCTTCACCCCTCCACTTT. The gene calls are TRBV11-2 and TRBJ1-6, with TRBD1 matching over 9 bases. The length of the CDR3 is 16 residues. V was clipped by 7 bases and J by 9 bases; unmatched bases: 13. The germline CDR1 and CDR2 sequences are SGHAT and FQNNGV.

Only a few counts were recorded for this clonotype. A junction end diverges from the germline sequence, so it may reflect a read error. V is TRBV10-3 and J is TRBJ2-2; D is perhaps TRBD2 (6 bases). The CDR3 sequence is 12 residues long. Germline lookup yields CDR1 ENHRY and CDR2 SYGVKD. The CDR3 DNA is TGTGCCAGCAGTTACTCGGGAGAGGAGCTGTTTTTT. Amino acid sequence: CASSYSGEELFF.

This rearrangement joins TRBV7-2 to TRBJ2-7; 8 nucleotides line up with TRBD2. V lost 5 bases and J lost 0; bases outside the gene matches: 12. The CDR3 consists of 17 residues. CDR1 and CDR2 (germline): SGHTA, FQGNSA. The DNA of the CDR3 is TGTGCCAGCAGCACCACCTCTCTAGCGGGTGACTCCTACGAGCAGTACTTC. Its translation: CASSTTSLAGDSYEQYF.

The sample holds many counts of this clonotype. V and J are TRBV9 and TRBJ1-1; a possible D gene is TRBD1 (5 bases). CDR3 length: 14 residues. Looked up from germline, CDR1 is SGDLS and CDR2 is YYNGEE. The V end was cut by 2 bases, the J end by 1 base, with 9 bases between. The CDR3 DNA is TGTGCCAGCAGCGTGGGACGGACGAACACTGAAGCTTTCTTT. Its translation: CASSVGRTNTEAFF.

The V gene is TRBV7-8, the J gene TRBJ2-5; D is perhaps TRBD2 (7 bases). CDR1 is SGHVS and CDR2 is FQNEAQ in the germline V gene. This CDR3 is built from 13 residues. Trimming stripped 4 bases from V and 7 bases from J, with 13 bases between. The CDR3 is CASSWGGPGTQYF. CDR3 coding DNA: TGTGCCAGCAGCTGGGGGGGCCCGGGGACCCAGTACTTC.

The J gene is TRBJ2-7, the V gene TRBV20-1, with D unclear. CDR3 length: 14 amino acids. The V end was cut by 0 bases, the J end by 4 bases, with 13 bases between. In germline, CDR1 is DFQATT, CDR2 SNEGSKA (reference sequence). The CDR3 DNA reads as TGCAGTGCTAGAGACTTCACCCTAGGGTACGAGCAGTACTTC. It yields the protein CSARDFTLGYEQYF.